The 20 T cell receptor beta chains in this list originate from one sample, sequenced in a study of T cells after yellow fever vaccination. TCRdb processed the 5' RACE reads anew with MiXCR; each CDR3 protein has one entry. Of tens of thousands of distinct CDR3 sequences listed, 6.5% are singletons. Sequences were derived from CD8+ T cells sorted from PBMCs, sampled around 45 days after the first yellow fever vaccination. The receptors derive from a man aged 18 to 30 who received the YFV17D yellow fever vaccine.

Ten or more counts support this clonotype. The chain has TRBV18 and TRBJ2-3; D is possibly TRBD1 (5 bases). The CDR3 covers 15 residues. Germline lookup yields CDR1 KGHSH and CDR2 LQKENI. V was shortened by 0 bases and J by 1 base, with 8 bases between the two germline ends. Written as DNA, the CDR3 is TGTGCCAGCTCACCACCGGGCAGGGGCACAGATACGCAGTATTTT. Its translation: CASSPPGRGTDTQYF.

Comments on this clonotype: A much larger clone differs from this one at a single base, so this may be a read error. The chain employs TRBV6-5 and TRBJ2-1, with TRBD1 matching over 9 bases. V trimming: 7 bases; J trimming: 6 bases; junction bases outside the gene matches: 10. The germline V gene encodes CDR1 MNHEY and CDR2 SVGAGI. The CDR3 consists of 15 residues. CDR3 bases: TGTGCCAGCATTAGAGGCCCGACAGGGGGCAATGAGCAGTTCTTC. The encoded protein is CASIRGPTGGNEQFF.

This clonotype was seen a handful of times. The V gene is TRBV15, the J gene TRBJ1-5; a possible D gene is TRBD1 (6 bases). Trimming removed 0 bases from V and 1 base from J, with 7 bases in between. Germline CDR1 and CDR2: LNHNV and YYDKDF (reference sequence). This CDR3 is 15 amino acids long. The CDR3 region has the DNA TGTGCCACCAGCAGAGACAGGGGCAGCAATCAGCCCCAGCATTTT. It translates to CATSRDRGSNQPQHF.

A few counts support this clonotype. V usage is TRBV12-3 or TRBV12-4 and J usage is TRBJ2-3, with TRBD2 matching 14 bases. The CDR3 has 21 amino acids. V lost 3 bases, J lost 4 bases, and 18 bases stayed unmatched. The chain's CDR3 is CASSFHLTSGGADFSPDTQYF. The DNA of the CDR3 is TGTGCCAGCAGTTTCCACTTGACTAGCGGGGGGGCCGATTTCAGCCCAGATACGCAGTATTTT.

This clonotype was counted many times. V gene TRBV13 combines with J gene TRBJ2-7; TRBD2 is a possible D gene (6 bases). The ends were cut back, 4 bases at V and 7 bases at J, with 8 bases in the middle. Germline-derived CDR1 and CDR2 are PRHDT and FYEKMQ (reference sequence). The CDR3 is 11 residues long. CDR3 nucleotides: TGTGCCAGCAGCTCGGAGGGTGAGCAGTACTTC. Protein: CASSSEGEQYF. Complete variable domain (other parts from reference TRBV13 and TRBJ2-7): AAGVIQSPRHLIKEKRETATLKCYPIPRHDTVYWYQQGPGQDPQFLISFYEKMQSDKGSIPDRFSAQQFSDYHSELNMSSLELGDSALYFCASSSEGEQYFGPGTRLTVT.

This clonotype has a handful of counts. The chain has TRBV13 and TRBJ2-5; D is unresolved. This CDR3 comprises 14 residues. V was trimmed by 5 bases and J by 1 base, leaving 11 bases between them. Germline V gives CDR1 PRHDT, CDR2 FYEKMQ (reference sequence). CDR3 nucleotides: TGTGCCAGCAGCCCCGGACCCCTCCAAGAGACCCAGTACTTC. Amino acids: CASSPGPLQETQYF.

The rearrangement links TRBV20-1 to TRBJ2-3, with D possibly called TRBD1 or TRBD2 (5 bases each). CDR3 size: 13 residues. Trimming left V 7 bases short and J 6 bases short, with 17 bases between. The germline CDR1 and CDR2 sequences are DFQATT and SNEGSKA (reference sequence). The CDR3, as DNA: TGCAGTGTCCCGGGACCCCCTGGGGATACGCAGTATTTT. It codes for CSVPGPPGDTQYF.

This clonotype was picked up a small number of times. V gene TRBV9 combines with J gene TRBJ1-1; no clear D gene. CDR3 size: 14 residues. The V end lost 4 bases, the J end lost 0 bases, and 10 bases lay between the germline ends. Germline CDR1 reads SGDLS; CDR2 reads YYNGEE. DNA for the CDR3: TGTGCCAGCAGCCGCTGGAGCATGAACACTGAAGCTTTCTTT. Encoded protein: CASSRWSMNTEAFF.

The V and J genes are TRBV5-4 and TRBJ2-5; tentatively, D is TRBD2 (6 bases). The CDR3 has 14 amino acids. Germline CDR1 is SGHNT and CDR2 is YYREEE (reference sequence). Trimming took off 0 bases at V and 1 base at J, with 7 bases between the two ends. In DNA, the CDR3 is TGTGCCAGCAGCTTGGGCGGGGTCCAAGAGACCCAGTACTTC. This codes for CASSLGGVQETQYF.

This clonotype was observed a few times. This sequence joins TRBV10-3 and TRBJ2-5, with D tentatively TRBD1 (5 bases). The germline V and J ends were trimmed by 3 bases and 4 bases, with 12 bases remaining between them. The CDR3 covers 14 residues. Germline CDR1 ENHRY, CDR2 SYGVKD. This chain's CDR3 is CAISDGRARETQYF. DNA for the CDR3: TGTGCCATCAGTGACGGCAGGGCGCGAGAGACCCAGTACTTC.

The chain couples TRBV6-5 to TRBJ1-1; D remains ambiguous. Trimming pared 4 bases from V and 1 base from J, leaving 7 bases between. Germline CDR1 and CDR2: MNHEY and SVGAGI. The CDR3 has 13 amino acids. CDR3 residues: CASSLTENTEAFF. In nucleotides, the CDR3 is TGTGCCAGCAGTTTAACAGAGAACACTGAAGCTTTCTTT.

This clonotype has at least ten counts. This chain uses TRBV6-4 with TRBJ1-5; D gene uncertain. This CDR3 is 15 amino acids long. The V gene's germline CDR1 is MRHNA and CDR2 SNTAGT. V was pared by 2 bases and J by 4 bases, with 12 bases between. CDR3 sequence reads: CASSDRGNANQPQHF. DNA of the CDR3: TGTGCCAGCAGTGACCGGGGAAACGCTAATCAGCCCCAGCATTTT.

Note on this clonotype: Given a much more abundant clone one base away, this may be a read error. The V call is TRBV7-6, the J call TRBJ2-2; D is unclear. CDR1 is SGHVS, CDR2 FNYEAQ, per germline. V gave up 0 bases and J gave up 5 bases, with 7 bases separating them. The CDR3 contains 14 residues. Written as DNA, the CDR3 is TGTGCCAGCAGCTTAGCACTGATTACCGGGGAGCTGTTTTTT. It is translated as CASSLALITGELFF.

This clonotype was recorded many times. This sequence joins TRBV5-1 and TRBJ2-5; 11 nucleotides agree with TRBD2. The CDR3 sequence is 17 residues long. The germline CDR1 and CDR2 sequences are SGHRS and YFSETQ. V gave up 1 base and J gave up 0 bases; unmatched junction bases: 5. This CDR3 is CASSLQLAGEYQETQYF. CDR3 bases: TGCGCCAGCAGCTTGCAACTAGCGGGGGAGTACCAAGAGACCCAGTACTTC.

This clonotype was recorded at least ten times. This CDR3 is CASSLAVGGQETQYF. In nucleotides, the CDR3 is TGTGCCAGCAGCTTAGCGGTGGGAGGTCAGGAGACCCAGTACTTC. The chain has TRBV7-6 and TRBJ2-5, with a tentative D call TRBD2 (6 bases). The germline V gene encodes CDR1 SGHVS and CDR2 FNYEAQ. The V and J ends lost 0 bases and 5 bases respectively, with 13 bases between them. The CDR3 is 15 amino acids.

Points on this clonotype: One base away lies a much larger clone, so this may be a sequencing read error. The chain recombines TRBV7-9 with TRBJ1-4; TRBD1 is a possible D gene (6 bases). Germline CDR1 is SEHNR and CDR2 is FQNEAQ (reference sequence). CDR3 length equals 17 residues. The CDR3: CAISSGPAQGLNEKLFF. The CDR3 DNA reads TGTGCCATCAGCTCGGGTCCGGCTCAGGGGCTGAATGAAAAACTGTTTTTT.

The table lists this clonotype with many counts. The chain is built from TRBV5-8 and TRBJ2-1, with TRBD2 matching over 15 bases. Germline V CDR1 and CDR2: SGHTS, YDEGEE. The CDR3 covers 15 residues. Germline trimming cut 3 bases from V and 7 bases from J; bases unmatched to any gene: 2. The chain's CDR3 is CASSWGTSGGNEQFF. In nucleotides, the CDR3 is TGTGCCAGCAGCTGGGGGACTAGCGGGGGGAATGAGCAGTTCTTC.

This clonotype was seen repeatedly, ten times or more. The V call is TRBV6-5, the J call TRBJ2-7; D uncertain. This CDR3 has 14 amino acids. V gave up 0 bases and J gave up 7 bases, with 13 bases separating them. Germline CDR1 reads MNHEY; CDR2 reads SVGAGI. The CDR3 nucleotides are TGTGCCAGCAGTTACTCGGCCACAAAAGGAGAGCAGTACGTC. Encoded protein: CASSYSATKGEQYV.

This clonotype has a count of ten or more. The chain is built from TRBV20-1 and TRBJ2-1; TRBD2 matches 9 bases. V lost 2 bases, J lost 7 bases, and 3 bases stayed unmatched. In germline, CDR1 is DFQATT, CDR2 SNEGSKA (reference sequence). This CDR3 has 13 residues. The DNA for the CDR3 is TGCAGTGCTAGACGGCTAGCGGGAAATGAGCAGTTCTTC. This codes for CSARRLAGNEQFF.

This clonotype showed up many times. The chain employs TRBV7-2 and TRBJ1-4; 11 bases match TRBD1. Trimming cost V 4 bases and J 7 bases; bases outside gene matches: 8. The CDR3 spans 16 residues. CDR1 and CDR2 from the germline V gene are SGHTA and FQGNSA. Here the CDR3 reads CASSSPRTGGVEKLFF. The CDR3 region has the DNA TGTGCCAGCAGCTCCCCCCGGACAGGGGGCGTTGAAAAACTGTTTTTT. Filled out from reference TRBV7-2 and TRBJ1-4, the complete variable domain reads GAGVSQSPSNKVTEKGKDVELRCDPISGHTALYWYRQSLGQGLEFLIYFQGNSAPDKSGLPSDRFSAERTGGSVSTLTIQRTQQEDSAVYLCASSSPRTGGVEKLFFGSGTQLSVL.